Listed here are 17 T cell receptor beta chains from one sample, sequenced in a study of T cell repertoires and HLA-DP antigens. These receptors lack a known antigen. Using immunoSEQ multiplex PCR, the repertoire was profiled, and TCRdb retains in-frame clones only, with some absent. This table has over 100,000 clones, around 93% appearing once. The material sequenced was CD4+ T cells from PBMCs. These receptors all come from a woman between 18 and 29 years old in good health and CMV-seronegative.

The count of this clone is one. The J gene is TRBJ1-1, the V gene TRBV7-2; TRBD1 might be the D (5 bases). CDR3 length: 15 amino acids. V was clipped by 5 bases and J by 2 bases, with 15 bases between them. CDR1 is SGHTA and CDR2 is FQGNSA in the germline V gene. The CDR3 protein is CASSLQLQVNTEAFF. The DNA of the CDR3 is TGTGCCAGCAGCCTACAATTACAGGTCAACACTGAAGCTTTCTTT.

The rearrangement uses TRBV5-1 and TRBJ1-1; maybe TRBD1 (5 bases). Germline CDR1 reads SGHRS; CDR2 reads YFSETQ. The V end lost 0 bases, the J end lost 3 bases, and 15 bases lay between the germline ends. The CDR3 extends over 16 amino acids. CDR3: CASSLGARDLYTEAFF. The CDR3 coding sequence is TGCGCCAGCAGCTTGGGGGCCCGGGACCTTTACACTGAAGCTTTCTTT.

The V gene is TRBV5-3, the J gene TRBJ2-7; 7 nucleotides match TRBD2. TRBV5-3 counts as an open reading frame of uncertain function. CDR3 length equals 14 residues. Unmatched junction bases numbered 9, after V lost 4 bases and J lost 5 bases. The CDR3 nucleotides read TGTGCCAGAAGCCCCACTTGGGGAGGGAACGAGCAGTACGTC. This gives the protein CARSPTWGGNEQYV.

This chain joins TRBV28 and TRBJ2-5, with 7 bases matching TRBD1. Trimming at V came to 3 bases and at J to 1 base, leaving 11 bases not matched to a gene. CDR3 length: 17 residues. Germline-derived CDR1 and CDR2 are MDHEN and SYDVKM. The CDR3: CASSFPLGTETQETQYF. In DNA form, the CDR3 reads TGTGCCAGCAGTTTCCCCCTAGGGACAGAAACCCAAGAGACCCAGTACTTC. Full variable domain (remainder filled in from reference TRBV28 and TRBJ2-5): DVKVTQSSRYLVKRTGEKVFLECVQDMDHENMFWYRQDPGLGLRLIYFSYDVKMKEKGDIPEGYSVSREKKERFSLILESASTNQTSMYLCASSFPLGTETQETQYFGPGTRLLVL.

The V and J genes are TRBV11-3 and TRBJ1-1; no definite D call. V gave up 5 bases and J gave up 2 bases, with 9 bases separating them. This CDR3 spans 13 amino acids. In germline, CDR1 is SGHNT, CDR2 YENEEA. The chain's CDR3 is CASSNSPNTEAFF. The CDR3 DNA sequence: TGTGCCAGCAGCAACTCACCCAACACTGAAGCTTTCTTT.

J is TRBJ2-7 and V is TRBV27, with 14 bases fitting TRBD2. The CDR3 has 16 amino acids. The V and J ends lost 4 bases and 4 bases, in that order; junction bases with no gene match: 6. Germline V CDR1 and CDR2: MNHEY, SMNVEV (reference sequence). Here the CDR3 reads CASSSGTSGSFYEQYF. CDR3 coding DNA: TGTGCCAGCAGTTCCGGGACTAGCGGGAGTTTTTACGAGCAGTACTTC.

This clone showed up just once. This chain joins TRBV29-1 and TRBJ2-1; the match to TRBD2 covers 7 bases. CDR3 length: 14 residues. Trimming removed 7 bases from V and 5 bases from J; junction bases left unmatched: 11. Per the germline V gene, CDR1 is SQVTM and CDR2 is ANQGSEA. Here the CDR3 DNA reads TGCAGCGCCTGTAGCGGGTTCATGAACAATGAGCAGTTCTTC. Encoded protein: CSACSGFMNNEQFF.

The gene calls are TRBV7-9 and TRBJ1-1, with TRBD1 identical over 9 bases. This CDR3 spans 15 amino acids. The J segment lost 7 bases and the V segment lost 3 bases, leaving 9 bases of the junction unmatched. Per germline, CDR1 SEHNR and CDR2 FQNEAQ (reference sequence). CDR3 protein: CASSLTGGREGEAFF. CDR3 coding DNA: TGTGCCAGCAGCTTGACAGGGGGGAGAGAAGGTGAAGCTTTCTTT.

V and J are TRBV18 and TRBJ2-7; D perhaps matches TRBD2 (5 bases). The CDR3 consists of 15 residues. CDR1 and CDR2 from the germline V gene are KGHSH and LQKENI. The V and J ends lost 3 bases and 6 bases respectively, with 18 bases between them. CDR3 loop: CASSPLIASPPEQYF. The DNA of the CDR3 is TGTGCCAGCTCACCGTTGATAGCGTCTCCCCCCGAGCAGTACTTC.

This chain uses TRBV28 with TRBJ1-6, with a tentative D call TRBD1 (6 bases). The germline V gene encodes CDR1 MDHEN and CDR2 SYDVKM. The CDR3 runs 13 residues. V lost 8 bases, J lost 6 bases, and 11 bases lay in between. Written as DNA, the CDR3 is TGTGCCAGCCAGGGGAGGACTAATTCACCCCTCCACTTT. Translated: CASQGRTNSPLHF.

The chain combines TRBV9 with TRBJ2-3; D is unclear. The CDR3 extends over 14 amino acids. Trimming took off 0 bases at V and 1 base at J, with 6 bases between the two ends. Looked up from germline, CDR1 is SGDLS and CDR2 is YYNGEE. This CDR3 is CASSVGDGTDTQYF. CDR3 coding DNA: TGTGCCAGCAGCGTAGGAGATGGCACAGATACGCAGTATTTT.

The CDR3 sequence: CASRSGAQETQYF. CDR3 DNA: TGTGCCAGTAGGAGCGGGGCCCAAGAGACCCAGTACTTC. The chain links TRBV19 to TRBJ2-5, with 7 bases matching TRBD2. With V trimmed by 6 bases and J by 1 base, 2 bases remained unmatched. The germline V gene encodes CDR1 LNHDA and CDR2 SQIVND (reference sequence). CDR3 length: 13 residues.

The chain carries TRBV5-8 and TRBJ1-4, with 8 bases matching TRBD1. The germline V gene has CDR1 SGHTS and CDR2 YDEGEE. Trimming took 7 bases from V and 8 from J; bases not matched to a gene: 16. The CDR3 consists of 16 residues. For the CDR3, the DNA is TGTGCCAGCGGGGATCCCCTAACAGGGGGTAGGGAAAAACTGTTTTTT. This sequence encodes CASGDPLTGGREKLFF.

This rearrangement joins TRBV9 to TRBJ1-4, with D maybe TRBD1 (5 bases). V shed 4 bases and J shed 2 bases, with 12 bases lying between them. From germline, CDR1 is SGDLS and CDR2 YYNGEE. The CDR3 is made up of 15 amino acids. The CDR3 reads CASSPRDRTNEKLFF. Written as DNA, the CDR3 is TGTGCCAGCAGCCCCAGGGACCGCACTAATGAAAAACTGTTTTTT.

This sequence joins TRBV6-5 and TRBJ1-3; no reliable D call. The germline V and J ends were trimmed by 7 bases and 1 base, with 5 bases remaining between them. The CDR3 covers 12 residues. The germline gives CDR1 MNHEY, CDR2 SVGAGI. The CDR3 loop is CASKESGNTIYF. The CDR3 region has the DNA TGTGCCAGCAAGGAATCTGGAAACACCATATATTTT.

The chain couples TRBV2 to TRBJ1-1; 10 bases fit TRBD1. This CDR3 contains 15 residues. Germline V gene data show CDR1 as SNHLY and CDR2 as FYNNEI. The J segment lost 1 base and the V segment lost 7 bases, leaving 6 bases of the junction unmatched. CDR3 DNA sequence: TGTGCCAGCATCAGGACAGGGGGACGGAACACTGAAGCTTTCTTT. Translating it yields CASIRTGGRNTEAFF.

The chain combines TRBV10-3 with TRBJ1-6; D gene uncertain. Trimming removed 3 bases from V and 7 bases from J, with 10 bases in between. This CDR3 is built from 14 residues. The germline V gene has CDR1 ENHRY and CDR2 SYGVKD. The CDR3 region is CAISESNRNSPLHF. CDR3 in DNA: TGTGCCATCAGTGAAAGCAACAGAAATTCACCCCTCCACTTT.